These T cell receptor beta chains were read from a single sample in a study of shared clonotypes between healthy human individuals. TCRdb's copy holds only in-frame clones and misses some; the assay was immunoSEQ multiplex PCR. The sample has about 2.3 million clones, approximately 93% seen once. The sample taken for sequencing was naive CD4+ T cells from PBMCs. The source of these receptors is a man in his late teens or twenties in good health. Some clones in this sample may be carry-over from other donors' samples. Both conserved end residues are part of each CDR3. The D gene is left open where the match is weak. For some rows the clone size is stated as once, few or many, or as a class when expanded; others skip it.

CDR3 DNA,CDR3 protein,clone size,V gene,D gene,J gene
TGTGCCAGCAGCTTATTGGGTGAGCCCCAGCATTTT,CASSLLGEPQHF,once,TRBV7-9,NA,TRBJ1-5
TGTGCCAGCAGCTCATATAGGGTCTCTGGAAACACCATATATTTT,CASSSYRVSGNTIYF,NA,TRBV13,NA,TRBJ1-3
TGCGCCAGCAGCCCGAACCCTAGTGGCGAGCAGTACTTC,CASSPNPSGEQYF,NA,TRBV5-1,NA,TRBJ2-7
TGTGCCAGCAGCCGGAACCGGGACCAAGTGGGCAATCAGCCCCAGCATTTT,CASSRNRDQVGNQPQHF,NA,TRBV5-8,NA,TRBJ1-5
TGTGCCAGCAGCTCCGGGACTAGCGGTAGCACAGATACGCAGTATTTT,CASSSGTSGSTDTQYF,NA,TRBV7-3,TRBD2,TRBJ2-3
TGCGCCAGCAGCAAAGCGAGGACAGGGGAGAACACTGAAGCTTTCTTT,CASSKARTGENTEAFF,NA,TRBV5-1,TRBD1,TRBJ1-1
TGTGCCAGCTCCCCGCTCTCCGTTACCTACAATGAGCAGTTCTTC,CASSPLSVTYNEQFF,NA,TRBV18,NA,TRBJ2-1
TGTGCCAGCAGTTACAGGGCCCCCAGGGGGAATGATGGCTACACCTTC,CASSYRAPRGNDGYTF,NA,TRBV6-6,TRBD1,TRBJ1-2
TGCAGCGTTGAATCCGCGGGAGGCTATGGCTACACCTTC,CSVESAGGYGYTF,NA,TRBV29-1,NA,TRBJ1-2
TGTGCCAGCAGCTCTTCGGGTGTCACAGATACGCAGTATTTT,CASSSSGVTDTQYF,NA,TRBV7-9,NA,TRBJ2-3
TGTGCCAGCAGCCGGGACAGATCCCGTGGCTACACCTTC,CASSRDRSRGYTF,NA,TRBV28,TRBD1,TRBJ1-2
TGTGCCAGCAGCTCCGGACTTCGGGTGGATACGCAGTATTTT,CASSSGLRVDTQYF,NA,TRBV7-3,NA,TRBJ2-3
TGTGCCAGCAGTTCGCTGGGACAGGGGGCCGGCGGAGATACGCAGTATTTT,CASSSLGQGAGGDTQYF,NA,TRBV27,TRBD1,TRBJ2-3
TGTGCCAGCAGGCTGGTAGCCGAGACCTACGAGCAGTACTTC,CASRLVAETYEQYF,NA,TRBV6-1,NA,TRBJ2-7
TGTGCCAGCAGTCCCCCTAGTGGTATGAACACTGAAGCTTTCTTT,CASSPPSGMNTEAFF,NA,TRBV28,NA,TRBJ1-1
TGTGCCAGCAGTCTCGGGACGGACTATGGCTACACCTTC,CASSLGTDYGYTF,NA,TRBV28,NA,TRBJ1-2
TGCAGTGCCGCTCGATACGAAGCTTTCTTT,CSAARYEAFF,few,TRBV20-1,NA,TRBJ1-1
TGCGCCAGCAGCCAAGGACTTCCGGGGGGAGATGAGCAGTTCTTC,CASSQGLPGGDEQFF,once,TRBV4-1,TRBD2,TRBJ2-1
TGTGCCAGCAGCCCGGCGAACACCGGGGAGCTGTTTTTT,CASSPANTGELFF,NA,TRBV7-2,NA,TRBJ2-2
TGTGCCAGCAGCGGTGTAGGGACAGGGAACAATGAGCAGTTCTTC,CASSGVGTGNNEQFF,NA,TRBV7-8,TRBD1,TRBJ2-1